The T cell receptor beta chain described here comes from a study of response to subunit inactivated influenza vaccine. Findings and caveats of the study: T cells newly recruited by each seasonal influenza vaccination are few, the authors suggested.

TCRdb analysed the RT-PCR reads with MiXCR anew, one entry per CDR3 protein. Counted here are a few hundred thousand distinct CDR3 sequences, around 13% occurring once; the ten biggest clones make up around 10%. Remarks on this clonotype: Its antigen is not identified.

Sequences were derived from PBMCs from blood, sampled 12 days after vaccination. This clonotype originated in a man between 50 and 59 years old who received an inactivated influenza vaccine.

In DNA form, the CDR3 reads TGTGCCAGCAGCTTAGATCCAGCGATCACTGAAGCTTTCTTT. It translates to CASSLDPAITEAFF. This chain links TRBV7-2 with TRBJ1-1; D unclear. The CDR3 loop spans 14 amino acids. CDR1 SGHTA and CDR2 FQGNSA come from the germline V gene. The germline V and J ends were trimmed by 1 base and 4 bases, with 10 bases remaining between them.